This is a list of T cell receptor beta chains from one sample in a study of cytomegalovirus exposure and HLA in healthy donors. Only in-frame clones appear in the TCRdb table, and some are missing; sequencing was by immunoSEQ multiplex PCR. This table has about 93,000 clones, around 77% appearing once. The sample consisted of PBMCs. The receptor set was obtained from a man aged 25-45 years in good health and CMV-seronegative. Both conserved end residues are part of each CDR3. Fields, in order: V gene, clone size, J gene, CDR3 protein. Expanded clones get a size class; other rows say once, few or many, or leave the size out.

v_gene: TRBV6-5
abundance: few
j_gene: TRBJ2-5
CDR3aa: CASRRAKGETQYF

v_gene: TRBV4-3
abundance: .
j_gene: TRBJ1-1
CDR3aa: CASKQGASFGTEAFF

v_gene: TRBV19
abundance: .
j_gene: TRBJ2-1
CDR3aa: CASSMTQGWEQFF

v_gene: TRBV7-9
abundance: once
j_gene: TRBJ1-1
CDR3aa: CSSSLPLHRVDTEAFF

v_gene: TRBV9
abundance: .
j_gene: TRBJ2-2
CDR3aa: CASSNTGELFF

v_gene: TRBV7-2
abundance: .
j_gene: TRBJ1-3
CDR3aa: CASSSRQDSAGNTIYF

v_gene: TRBV5-1
abundance: .
j_gene: TRBJ2-1
CDR3aa: CASSPILAGSDNEQFF

v_gene: TRBV5-1
abundance: .
j_gene: TRBJ1-5
CDR3aa: CASSLGDRGNQPQHF

v_gene: TRBV7-3
abundance: .
j_gene: TRBJ2-2
CDR3aa: CASSLLSGGELFF

v_gene: TRBV19
abundance: .
j_gene: TRBJ2-2
CDR3aa: CASSDRGTGELFF

v_gene: TRBV7-2
abundance: .
j_gene: TRBJ2-5
CDR3aa: CASSQHGGYQETQYF

v_gene: TRBV5-1
abundance: .
j_gene: TRBJ2-1
CDR3aa: CASSPRTGDNEQFF

v_gene: TRBV16
abundance: .
j_gene: TRBJ1-2
CDR3aa: CASSPSRAASDGYTF

v_gene: TRBV19
abundance: .
j_gene: TRBJ1-5
CDR3aa: CASSPHPFGGTLKKFSNQPQHF

v_gene: TRBV6-4
abundance: .
j_gene: TRBJ1-2
CDR3aa: CASSDSRTRDGYTF

v_gene: TRBV5-1
abundance: .
j_gene: TRBJ2-4
CDR3aa: CASSLRTRGEAKNIQYF

v_gene: TRBV21-1
abundance: .
j_gene: TRBJ2-7
CDR3aa: CASKFGRRVPYEQYF

v_gene: TRBV6-1
abundance: .
j_gene: TRBJ1-2
CDR3aa: CASSEARPGVYGYTF

v_gene: TRBV29-1
abundance: .
j_gene: TRBJ1-5
CDR3aa: CSVVWDYTGLLGNQPQHF

v_gene: TRBV5-1
abundance: once
j_gene: TRBJ1-2
CDR3aa: CASSLDTYGYTF

v_gene: TRBV2
abundance: .
j_gene: TRBJ1-4
CDR3aa: CASTLDRGGEKLFF

v_gene: TRBV7-3
abundance: .
j_gene: TRBJ2-1
CDR3aa: CASSSAGGKYKNEQFF

v_gene: TRBV5-1
abundance: .
j_gene: TRBJ1-3
CDR3aa: CASSLAPQGGGNTIYF

v_gene: TRBV15
abundance: .
j_gene: TRBJ1-2
CDR3aa: CATSRSAQESYGYTF

v_gene: TRBV6-1
abundance: few
j_gene: TRBJ1-2
CDR3aa: CASSERGNREGAGGYTF

v_gene: TRBV11-3
abundance: .
j_gene: TRBJ2-5
CDR3aa: CASSPRQGMETQYF

v_gene: TRBV18
abundance: .
j_gene: TRBJ1-1
CDR3aa: CASSPGTGGGGEAFF

v_gene: TRBV27
abundance: .
j_gene: TRBJ2-1
CDR3aa: CASSWDRANEQFF

v_gene: TRBV11-2
abundance: .
j_gene: TRBJ2-1
CDR3aa: CASSWGSGSYNEQFF

v_gene: TRBV6-6
abundance: few
j_gene: TRBJ1-4
CDR3aa: CASSYANRVNEKLFF

v_gene: TRBV9
abundance: .
j_gene: TRBJ1-2
CDR3aa: CASSVDTGFDGYTF